This TCR beta chain came from a study of cytomegalovirus exposure and HLA in healthy donors. Study outcomes and limitations: As immune exposure information, only CMV serostatus was available. TCR beta chains numbering some 160 were designated cytomegalovirus-associated.

As to this clone: The target antigen is unknown.

With 60 Vbeta and 13 Jbeta primers, the PCR was carried out. Sequencing was performed with immunoSEQ multiplex PCR; in TCRdb, only in-frame clones are kept and a portion is missing. The table shows roughly 220,000 clones, with about 75% occurring only once. This sequence originates from a woman aged 25 to 45 in good health and CMV-seronegative. The sequenced sample consisted of PBMCs.

The CDR3, as DNA: TGTGCCAGCAGTGAGATCCGGCCTAGCATGAACACTGAAGCTTTCTTT. This translates into CASSEIRPSMNTEAFF. The J gene is TRBJ1-1, the V gene TRBV6-1; the D is unclear. V lost 3 bases and J lost 0, with 14 bases in between. CDR3 length: 16 amino acids. The germline V gene has CDR1 MNHNS and CDR2 SASEGT.